This is a list of T cell receptor beta chains from one sample in a study of shared clonotypes between healthy human individuals. This table comes from immunoSEQ multiplex PCR, and its TCRdb copy is limited to in-frame clones, with some not included. This table has some 2.3 million clones, about 92% appearing once. The material sequenced was naive CD4+ T cells from PBMCs. The receptors shown here come from a man aged 18 to 29 in good health. Some clones in this sample may be carry-over from other donors' samples. Each CDR3 is given with its conserved first and last residue. A D gene is named only where the DNA matches it firmly. The listing skips clone size in some rows; elsewhere it reads once, few, many or a size class.

CDR3 length: 15; D gene: .; clone size: few; J gene: TRBJ1-5; V gene: TRBV30; CDR3 protein: CAWSRAGEGAGAQHF; CDR3 DNA: TGTGCCTGGAGCCGTGCCGGGGAAGGAGCGGGAGCCCAGCATTTT
CDR3 length: 13; D gene: .; clone size: .; J gene: TRBJ2-7; V gene: TRBV9; CDR3 protein: CASSVGDFYEQYF; CDR3 DNA: TGTGCCAGCAGCGTAGGGGACTTCTACGAGCAGTACTTC
CDR3 length: 13; D gene: .; clone size: .; J gene: TRBJ1-2; V gene: TRBV7-2; CDR3 protein: CASSLGGTYGYTF; CDR3 DNA: TGTGCCAGCAGCCTGGGAGGGACGTACGGCTACACCTTC
CDR3 length: 15; D gene: .; clone size: .; J gene: TRBJ2-6; V gene: TRBV9; CDR3 protein: CASSVRSSGANVLTF; CDR3 DNA: TGTGCCAGCAGCGTCAGGAGCTCTGGGGCCAACGTCCTGACTTTC
CDR3 length: 10; D gene: .; clone size: .; J gene: TRBJ2-5; V gene: TRBV29-1; CDR3 protein: CSGGEETQYF; CDR3 DNA: TGCAGCGGGGGGGAAGAGACCCAGTACTTC
CDR3 length: 14; D gene: TRBD1; clone size: .; J gene: TRBJ1-2; V gene: TRBV6-5; CDR3 protein: CASSGDRVSSGYTF; CDR3 DNA: TGTGCCAGCAGTGGGGACAGGGTCTCTTCCGGCTACACCTTC
CDR3 length: 13; D gene: .; clone size: few; J gene: TRBJ1-1; V gene: TRBV7-7; CDR3 protein: CASSLSENTEAFF; CDR3 DNA: TGTGCCAGCAGCTTATCAGAGAACACTGAAGCTTTCTTT
CDR3 length: 15; D gene: .; clone size: .; J gene: TRBJ2-1; V gene: TRBV4-1; CDR3 protein: CASSQPPRGNNEQFF; CDR3 DNA: TGCGCCAGCAGCCAACCCCCACGCGGGAACAATGAGCAGTTCTTC
CDR3 length: 15; D gene: TRBD2; clone size: .; J gene: TRBJ2-1; V gene: TRBV6-6; CDR3 protein: CASGEGTSGIYEQFF; CDR3 DNA: TGTGCCAGCGGAGAAGGGACTAGCGGGATTTATGAGCAGTTCTTC
CDR3 length: 15; D gene: .; clone size: once; J gene: TRBJ2-1; V gene: TRBV28; CDR3 protein: CASSGGPVNFNEQFF; CDR3 DNA: TGTGCCAGCAGCGGCGGTCCAGTTAATTTCAATGAGCAGTTCTTC
CDR3 length: 13; D gene: TRBD1; clone size: .; J gene: TRBJ2-7; V gene: TRBV30; CDR3 protein: CAWNQGARDEQYF; CDR3 DNA: TGTGCCTGGAATCAGGGGGCACGGGACGAGCAGTACTTC
CDR3 length: 11; D gene: .; clone size: .; J gene: TRBJ2-3; V gene: TRBV30; CDR3 protein: CAWQPVDTQYF; CDR3 DNA: TGTGCCTGGCAACCGGTGGATACGCAGTATTTT
CDR3 length: 17; D gene: TRBD2; clone size: .; J gene: TRBJ2-7; V gene: TRBV7-2; CDR3 protein: CASRGPSAAGGSDEQYF; CDR3 DNA: TGTGCCAGCAGGGGGCCATCGGCAGCGGGAGGGTCCGACGAGCAGTACTTC
CDR3 length: 18; D gene: .; clone size: .; J gene: TRBJ2-1; V gene: TRBV21-1; CDR3 protein: CASSKNRRTSGRNNEQFF; CDR3 DNA: TGTGCCAGCAGCAAAAACCGTCGGACTAGCGGGCGAAACAATGAGCAGTTCTTC
CDR3 length: 12; D gene: .; clone size: .; J gene: TRBJ1-1; V gene: TRBV7-2; CDR3 protein: CASSFSVTEAFF; CDR3 DNA: TGTGCCAGCAGCTTCTCAGTGACTGAAGCTTTCTTT